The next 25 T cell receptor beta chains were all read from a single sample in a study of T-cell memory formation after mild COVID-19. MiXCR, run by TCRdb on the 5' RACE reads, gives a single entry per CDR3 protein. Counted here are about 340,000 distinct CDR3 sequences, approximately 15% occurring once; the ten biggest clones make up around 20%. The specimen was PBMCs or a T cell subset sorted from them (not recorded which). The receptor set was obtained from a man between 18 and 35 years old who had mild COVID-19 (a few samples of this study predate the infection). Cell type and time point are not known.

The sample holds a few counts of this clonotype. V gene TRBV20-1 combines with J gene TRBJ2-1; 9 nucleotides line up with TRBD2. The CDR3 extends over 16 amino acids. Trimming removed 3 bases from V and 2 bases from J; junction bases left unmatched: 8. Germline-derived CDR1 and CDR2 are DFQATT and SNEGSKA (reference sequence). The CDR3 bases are TGCAGTGCTAGGTGGGGCCAGCGGGGGGCCTACAATGAGCAGTTCTTC. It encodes CSARWGQRGAYNEQFF.

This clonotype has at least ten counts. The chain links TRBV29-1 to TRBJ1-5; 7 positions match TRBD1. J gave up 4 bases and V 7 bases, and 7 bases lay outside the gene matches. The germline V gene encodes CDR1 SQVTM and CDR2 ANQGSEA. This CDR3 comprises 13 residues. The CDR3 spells CSAAPGGNQPQHF. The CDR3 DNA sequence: TGCAGCGCTGCCCCAGGGGGGAATCAGCCCCAGCATTTT.

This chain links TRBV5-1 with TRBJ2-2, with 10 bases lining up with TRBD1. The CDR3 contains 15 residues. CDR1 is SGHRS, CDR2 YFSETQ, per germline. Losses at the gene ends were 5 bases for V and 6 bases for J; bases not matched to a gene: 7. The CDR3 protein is CASRLGTGEPGELFF. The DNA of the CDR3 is TGCGCCAGCAGACTCGGGACAGGGGAGCCCGGGGAGCTGTTTTTT. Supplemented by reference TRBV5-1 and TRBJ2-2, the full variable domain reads KAGVTQTPRYLIKTRGQQVTLSCSPISGHRSVSWYQQTPGQGLQFLFEYFSETQRNKGNFPGRFSGRQFSNSRSEMNVSTLELGDSALYLCASRLGTGEPGELFFGEGSRLTVL.

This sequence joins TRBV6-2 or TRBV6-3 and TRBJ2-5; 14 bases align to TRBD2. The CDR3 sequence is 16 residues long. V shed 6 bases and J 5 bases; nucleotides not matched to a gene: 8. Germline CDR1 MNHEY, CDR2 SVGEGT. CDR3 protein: CASRRLAGGPRETQYF. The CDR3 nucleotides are TGTGCCAGCAGGAGACTAGCGGGGGGGCCGCGGGAGACCCAGTACTTC.

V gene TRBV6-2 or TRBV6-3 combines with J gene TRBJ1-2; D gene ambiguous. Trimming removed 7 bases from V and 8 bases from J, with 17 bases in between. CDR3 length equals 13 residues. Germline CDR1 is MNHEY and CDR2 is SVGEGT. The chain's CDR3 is CASTRGGPDGYTF. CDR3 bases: TGTGCCAGCACTCGAGGAGGCCCGGACGGCTACACCTTC.

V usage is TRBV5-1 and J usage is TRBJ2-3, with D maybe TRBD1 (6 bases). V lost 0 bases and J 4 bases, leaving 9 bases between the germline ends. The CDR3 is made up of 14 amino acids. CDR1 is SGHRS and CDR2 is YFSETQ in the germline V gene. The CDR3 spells CASSLVGAPDTQYF. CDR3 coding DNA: TGCGCCAGCAGCTTGGTGGGGGCCCCAGATACGCAGTATTTT.

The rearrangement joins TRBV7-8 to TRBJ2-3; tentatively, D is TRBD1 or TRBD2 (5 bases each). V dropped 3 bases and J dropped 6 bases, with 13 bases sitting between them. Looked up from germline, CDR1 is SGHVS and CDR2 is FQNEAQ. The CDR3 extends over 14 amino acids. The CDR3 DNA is TGTGCCAGCAGCTTGGGACCACCTACTGATACGCAGTATTTT. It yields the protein CASSLGPPTDTQYF. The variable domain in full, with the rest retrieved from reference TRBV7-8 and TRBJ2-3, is GAGVSQSPRYKVAKRGQDVALRCDPISGHVSLFWYQQALGQGPEFLTYFQNEAQLDKSGLPSDRFFAERPEGSVSTLKIQRTQQEDSAVYLCASSLGPPTDTQYFGPGTRLTVL.

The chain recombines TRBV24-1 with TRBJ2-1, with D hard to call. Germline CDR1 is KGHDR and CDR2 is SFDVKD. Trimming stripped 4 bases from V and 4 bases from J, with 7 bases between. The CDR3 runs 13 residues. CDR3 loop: CATSDRSYNEQFF. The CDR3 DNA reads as TGTGCCACCAGTGACAGGAGTTACAATGAGCAGTTCTTC.

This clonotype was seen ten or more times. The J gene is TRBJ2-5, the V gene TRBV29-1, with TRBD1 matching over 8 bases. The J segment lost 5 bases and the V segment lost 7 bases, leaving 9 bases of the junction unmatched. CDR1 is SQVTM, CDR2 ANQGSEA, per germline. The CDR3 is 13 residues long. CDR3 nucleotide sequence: TGCAGCGGCGGGTTACAGGGGGACGAGACCCAGTACTTC. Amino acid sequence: CSGGLQGDETQYF.

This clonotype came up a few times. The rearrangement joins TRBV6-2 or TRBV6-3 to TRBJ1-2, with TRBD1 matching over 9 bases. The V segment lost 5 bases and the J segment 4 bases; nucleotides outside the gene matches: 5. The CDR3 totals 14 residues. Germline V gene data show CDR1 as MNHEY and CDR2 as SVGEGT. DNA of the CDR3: TGTGCCAGCAGTGATGACAGGGGGACCTATGGCTACACCTTC. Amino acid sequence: CASSDDRGTYGYTF.

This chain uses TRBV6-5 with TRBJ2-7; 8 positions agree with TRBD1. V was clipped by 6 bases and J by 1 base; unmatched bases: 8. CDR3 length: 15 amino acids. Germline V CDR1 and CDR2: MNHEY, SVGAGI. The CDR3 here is CASRYLGQASYEQYF. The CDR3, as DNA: TGTGCCAGCAGATACCTGGGACAGGCTTCCTACGAGCAGTACTTC.

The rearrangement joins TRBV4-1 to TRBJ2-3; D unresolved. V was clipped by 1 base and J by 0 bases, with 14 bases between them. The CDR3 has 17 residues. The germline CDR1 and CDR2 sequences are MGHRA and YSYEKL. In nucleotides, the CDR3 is TGCGCCAGCAGCCAAGTAATGCTAAGGGCTAGCACAGATACGCAGTATTTT. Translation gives CASSQVMLRASTDTQYF.

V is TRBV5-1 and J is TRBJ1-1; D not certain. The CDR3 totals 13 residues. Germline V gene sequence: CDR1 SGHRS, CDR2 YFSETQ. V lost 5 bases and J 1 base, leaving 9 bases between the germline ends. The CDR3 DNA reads TGCGCCAGCAGAGTCGGGGAGAACACTGAAGCTTTCTTT. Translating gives CASRVGENTEAFF.

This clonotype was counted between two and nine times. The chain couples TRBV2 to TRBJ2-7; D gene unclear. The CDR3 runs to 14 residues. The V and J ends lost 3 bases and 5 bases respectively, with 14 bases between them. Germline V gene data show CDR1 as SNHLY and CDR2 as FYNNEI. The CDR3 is CASSDASRHNEQYF. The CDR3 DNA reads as TGTGCCAGCAGTGACGCCTCCAGACACAACGAGCAGTACTTC.

The CDR3 DNA is TGTGCCAGCATAGGGGGGCATGAAGCTTTCTTT. Its protein product is CASIGGHEAFF. The J gene is TRBJ1-1, the V gene TRBV27, with D possibly being TRBD1 (6 bases). Germline V CDR1 and CDR2: MNHEY, SMNVEV (reference sequence). V was cut by 7 bases and J by 7 bases, with 10 bases left in between. The CDR3 loop spans 11 amino acids.

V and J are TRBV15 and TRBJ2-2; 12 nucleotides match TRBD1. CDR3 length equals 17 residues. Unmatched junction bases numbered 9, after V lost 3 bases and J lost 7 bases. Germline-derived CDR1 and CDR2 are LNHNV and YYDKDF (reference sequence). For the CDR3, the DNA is TGTGCCACCAGCAGGAAACCGGGACAGGGGGCCCACGGGGAGCTGTTTTTT. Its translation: CATSRKPGQGAHGELFF.

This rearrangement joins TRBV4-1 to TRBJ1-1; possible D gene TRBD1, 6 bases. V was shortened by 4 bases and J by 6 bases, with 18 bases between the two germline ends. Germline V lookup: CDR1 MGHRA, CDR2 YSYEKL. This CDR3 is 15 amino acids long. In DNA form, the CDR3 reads TGCGCCAGCAGCCCGGCTACAGGGCTTAGGGCTGAAGCTTTCTTT. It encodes CASSPATGLRAEAFF.

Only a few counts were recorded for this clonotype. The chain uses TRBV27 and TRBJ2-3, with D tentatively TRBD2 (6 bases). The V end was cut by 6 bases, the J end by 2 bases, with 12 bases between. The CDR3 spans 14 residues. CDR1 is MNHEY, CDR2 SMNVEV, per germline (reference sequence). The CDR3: CASSTTRLTDTQYF. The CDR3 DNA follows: TGTGCCAGCAGCACGACTAGGCTCACAGATACGCAGTATTTT.

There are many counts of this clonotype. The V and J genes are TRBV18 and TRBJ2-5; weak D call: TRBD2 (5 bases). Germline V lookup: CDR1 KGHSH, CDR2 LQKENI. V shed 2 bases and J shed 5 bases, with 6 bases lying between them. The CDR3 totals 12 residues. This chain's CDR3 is CASSPGSETQYF. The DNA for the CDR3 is TGTGCCAGCTCACCAGGGAGCGAGACCCAGTACTTC.

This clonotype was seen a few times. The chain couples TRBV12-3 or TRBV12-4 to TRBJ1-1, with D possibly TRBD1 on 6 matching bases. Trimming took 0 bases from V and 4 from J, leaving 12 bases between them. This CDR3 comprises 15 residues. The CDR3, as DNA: TGTGCCAGCAGTTTAGCTGAGGGGGGGCTCACTGAAGCTTTCTTT. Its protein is CASSLAEGGLTEAFF.

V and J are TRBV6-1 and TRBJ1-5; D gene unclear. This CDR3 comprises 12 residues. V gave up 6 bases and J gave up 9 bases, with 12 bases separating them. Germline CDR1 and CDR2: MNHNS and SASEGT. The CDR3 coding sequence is TGTGCCAGCAGGGCAGTCCCAAGGCCCCAGCATTTT. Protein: CASRAVPRPQHF.

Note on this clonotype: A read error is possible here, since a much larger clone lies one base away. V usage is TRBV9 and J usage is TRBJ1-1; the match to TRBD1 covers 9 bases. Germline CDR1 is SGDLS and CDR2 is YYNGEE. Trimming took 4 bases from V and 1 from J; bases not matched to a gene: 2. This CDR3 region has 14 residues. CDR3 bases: TGTGCCAGCAGCACGACAGGGGGGAACACTGAAGCTTTCTTT. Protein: CASSTTGGNTEAFF.

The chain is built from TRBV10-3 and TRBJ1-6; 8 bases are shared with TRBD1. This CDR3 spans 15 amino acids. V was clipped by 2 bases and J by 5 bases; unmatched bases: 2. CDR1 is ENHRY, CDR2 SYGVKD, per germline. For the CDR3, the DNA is TGTGCCATCAGTGAGGGGACAGGTGATAATTCACCCCTCCACTTT. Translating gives CAISEGTGDNSPLHF.

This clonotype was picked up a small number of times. The CDR3 DNA reads TGCAGTGCTCCACCCCGCGGGGGGGTCCACAATGAGCAGTTCTTC. As protein: CSAPPRGGVHNEQFF. The chain links TRBV20-1 to TRBJ2-1; 9 nucleotides line up with TRBD2. The length of the CDR3 is 15 residues. The V gene end was trimmed by 5 bases and the J gene end by 5 bases; junction bases not matched to a gene: 10. In germline, CDR1 is DFQATT, CDR2 SNEGSKA (reference sequence).

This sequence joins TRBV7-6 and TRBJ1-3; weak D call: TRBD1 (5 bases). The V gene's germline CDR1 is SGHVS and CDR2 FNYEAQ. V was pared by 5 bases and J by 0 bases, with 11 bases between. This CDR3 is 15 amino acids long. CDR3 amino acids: CASSRGRVSGNTIYF. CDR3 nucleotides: TGTGCCAGCAGCAGGGGAAGGGTCTCTGGAAACACCATATATTTT.